This T cell receptor (beta chain) originates from a study of blood T cell repertoires in COVID-19. Study at large: The samples span acute and convalescent COVID-19 from the United States, Italy and Spain. The cDNA or gDNA used as material had been derived from T cells, B-cell-depleted T cells, or PBMCs.

In the original processing: Estimates of nucleated cell counts were drawn from the amplification of reference gene primers. Here immunoSEQ multiplex PCR was the method, and the copy in TCRdb shows in-frame clones only, minus some. V, J and clone size derive from that table, while D and trimming were established from the DNA sequence. This table has about 140,000 clones, roughly 88% appearing once. Sample: peripheral blood. The clonotype comes from a man aged 60-69 years with active or convalescent COVID-19.

The CDR3 here is CASSSPQETQYF. As DNA, the CDR3 is TGTGCCAGCAGTAGCCCACAAGAGACCCAGTACTTC. This chain connects TRBV6-4 to TRBJ2-5; the D is unclear. This CDR3 region has 12 residues. CDR1 MRHNA and CDR2 SNTAGT come from the germline V gene. The ends were cut back, 5 bases at V and 2 bases at J, with 6 bases in the middle.